The text below deals with one T cell receptor beta chain. This sample stems from a study of blood T cell repertoires in COVID-19. About the study: The United States, Italy and Spain were the sources of the acute and convalescent COVID-19 samples.

Germline lookup yields CDR1 MNHGY and CDR2 SAAAGT. The V and J ends lost 2 bases and 2 bases respectively, with 12 bases between them. CDR3 size: 15 residues. Assay used: immunoSEQ multiplex PCR; TCRdb lists only in-frame clones, some missing. The sample has about 130,000 clones; about 85% are singletons. The chain uses TRBV6-8 and TRBJ2-5; D not resolved. Material: peripheral blood. The receptor was isolated from a woman older than 75 with acute or convalescent COVID-19. CDR3 sequence reads: CASSYARRKQETQYF. The CDR3 DNA reads TGTGCCAGCAGTTACGCCCGGCGGAAGCAAGAGACCCAGTACTTC.